The 9 T cell receptor beta chains below all came from one sample that was sequenced in a study of response to subunit inactivated influenza vaccine (dated by TCRdb to the late 2010s). The library came from RT-PCR. TCRdb names Illumina HiSeq 2500 as the instrument used. Clones were called with MiXCR by TCRdb after fastp trimmed the public reads at Q25, and only in-frame beta chains were retained. Records with the same CDR3 protein are collapsed into one entry carrying the most frequent genes and DNA. The sample table lists hundreds of thousands of distinct CDR3 sequences, about 18% of them with a count of one. About a tenth of the sample is taken by the ten largest. The sample in question was PBMCs from blood, obtained less than 6 days after vaccination. These receptors all stem from a man aged 50 or older who received an inactivated influenza vaccine. Donor details come from another sample of the same person, matched by shared clones.

The rearrangement links TRBV6-5 to TRBJ1-1, with D hard to call. The length of the CDR3 is 14 residues. Trimming took off 0 bases at V and 4 bases at J, with 9 bases between the two ends. Germline V gene sequence: CDR1 MNHEY, CDR2 SVGAGI. CDR3 amino acids: CASSYSGGITEAFF. The CDR3 DNA follows: TGTGCCAGCAGTTACTCCGGTGGGATCACTGAAGCTTTCTTT.

V is TRBV10-3 and J is TRBJ1-4, with 7 bases identical to TRBD1. Germline assignment: CDR1 ENHRY and CDR2 SYGVKD. With 10 bases clipped from V and 4 bases from J, the junction kept 9 bases outside the gene matches. The CDR3 length is 14 residues. The CDR3 DNA is TGTGCCACCAACCCGGGACAGCTTAATGAAAAACTGTTTTTT. As protein: CATNPGQLNEKLFF.

This clonotype turned up a few times. The chain combines TRBV20-1 with TRBJ2-2; tentatively, D is TRBD2 (5 bases). The V gene lost 2 bases and the J gene lost 2 bases, with 12 bases spanning the gap. This CDR3 comprises 15 residues. From germline, CDR1 is DFQATT and CDR2 SNEGSKA (reference sequence). The CDR3 region has the DNA TGCAGTGCTAGATCTAGCTCCTTTAACACCGGGGAGCTGTTTTTT. As protein: CSARSSSFNTGELFF.

CDR3 protein: CASSPRLQYNEQFF. CDR3 nucleotides: TGCGCCAGCAGCCCCCGATTACAGTACAATGAGCAGTTCTTC. The chain combines TRBV4-1 with TRBJ2-1; D unresolved. Trimming left V 4 bases short and J 4 bases short, with 11 bases between. CDR1 and CDR2 from the germline V gene are MGHRA and YSYEKL. The CDR3 is 14 residues long.

This clonotype has only a few counts. The chain joins TRBV24-1 to TRBJ2-1, with 9 bases fitting TRBD1. CDR1 KGHDR and CDR2 SFDVKD come from the germline V gene. V lost 4 bases, J lost 6 bases, and 9 bases stayed unmatched. This CDR3 comprises 16 residues. The CDR3 protein is CATSDHTGGLLNEQFF. In DNA form, the CDR3 reads TGTGCCACCAGTGACCATACAGGGGGCCTGCTCAATGAGCAGTTCTTC.

The chain couples TRBV3-1 to TRBJ2-7; D not certain. Deletions cut 0 bases from V and 2 bases from J, with 14 bases between. The germline V gene has CDR1 LGHDT and CDR2 YNNKEL (reference sequence). This CDR3 has 16 residues. The DNA for the CDR3 is TGTGCCAGCAGCCAAGACCTAGGCAGGCTCCCCTACGAGCAGTACTTC. This codes for CASSQDLGRLPYEQYF.

This CDR3 reads CSAGGADTQYF. In DNA form, the CDR3 reads TGCAGTGCGGGGGGGGCAGATACGCAGTATTTT. The chain employs TRBV20-1 and TRBJ2-3; 7 nucleotides line up with TRBD2. The CDR3 covers 11 residues. Trimming removed 6 bases from V and 4 bases from J; junction bases left unmatched: 1. Germline CDR1 is DFQATT and CDR2 is SNEGSKA (reference sequence).

The sample holds a few counts of this clonotype. The genes are TRBV2 and TRBJ2-7; 9 bases map to TRBD1. Germline assignment: CDR1 SNHLY and CDR2 FYNNEI. The J segment lost 6 bases and the V segment lost 11 bases, leaving 11 bases of the junction unmatched. This CDR3 spans 13 amino acids. The CDR3 protein is CAGSGTGYAEQYF. CDR3 nucleotides: TGTGCCGGATCGGGGACAGGGTACGCCGAGCAGTACTTC.

This rearrangement joins TRBV6-1 to TRBJ2-5, with 8 bases matching TRBD1. CDR1 MNHNS and CDR2 SASEGT come from the germline V gene. The CDR3 contains 13 residues. J lost 5 bases, V lost 6 bases, and 5 bases had no gene match. The CDR3 loop reads CASRRQGAETQYF. CDR3 sequence (DNA): TGTGCCAGCAGGAGGCAGGGGGCGGAGACCCAGTACTTC.